Listed here are 13 T cell receptor beta chains from one sample, sequenced in a study of PD-1 blockade in classical Hodgkin lymphoma. Time point given: cycle 4 day 1 (C4D1), after 5 to 7 weeks of nivolumab. In every patient, relapse followed autologous stem cell transplantation, while exposure to brentuximab vedotin differed. The repertoire was sequenced with immunoSEQ multiplex PCR; TCRdb's copy has only in-frame clones and lacks some. In the table there are about 39,000 clones, around 80% of which are singletons. Specimen: peripheral blood mononuclear cells (PBMCs), collected before the fourth cycle of nivolumab. The source of these receptors is a human donor with classical Hodgkin lymphoma.

The chain has TRBV7-2 and TRBJ2-3; D is unresolved. The V gene's germline CDR1 is SGHTA and CDR2 FQGNSA. V was trimmed by 5 bases and J by 3 bases, leaving 12 bases between them. This CDR3 contains 14 residues. CDR3 sequence reads: CASSPRWGTDTQYF. In nucleotides, the CDR3 is TGTGCCAGCAGCCCTCGGTGGGGTACAGATACGCAGTATTTT.

The chain carries TRBV7-9 and TRBJ1-2, with TRBD1 as a possible D gene (6 bases). The CDR3 is made up of 16 amino acids. CDR1 SEHNR and CDR2 FQNEAQ come from the germline V gene (reference sequence). V was pared by 7 bases and J by 8 bases, with 26 bases between. In DNA form, the CDR3 reads TGTGCCAGCACCCATGCTGAAGAGGGCCTTGGGGGCGGCTACACCTTC. Protein: CASTHAEEGLGGGYTF.

The chain has TRBV27 and TRBJ1-2; D not certain. This CDR3 has 16 residues. V lost 7 bases, J lost 5 bases, and 23 bases lay in between. Germline V gene data show CDR1 as MNHEY and CDR2 as SMNVEV (reference sequence). The CDR3 DNA is TGTGCCAGCAAGCTCCTATCGGGGTCGTGGATTTATGGCTACACCTTC. Translated, it gives CASKLLSGSWIYGYTF.

The chain is built from TRBV5-1 and TRBJ2-2; possible D gene TRBD1, 5 bases. The CDR3 runs 15 residues. The germline gives CDR1 SGHRS, CDR2 YFSETQ. Trimming pared 0 bases from V and 2 bases from J, leaving 8 bases between. The CDR3 bases are TGCGCCAGCAGCTTGGGACAGCTTAACACCGGGGAGCTGTTTTTT. Translating it yields CASSLGQLNTGELFF. The whole variable domain, remainder taken from reference TRBV5-1 and TRBJ2-2, is KAGVTQTPRYLIKTRGQQVTLSCSPISGHRSVSWYQQTPGQGLQFLFEYFSETQRNKGNFPGRFSGRQFSNSRSEMNVSTLELGDSALYLCASSLGQLNTGELFFGEGSRLTVL.

J is TRBJ1-4 and V is TRBV21-1; the D call in the table, TRBD1, was not verified against the DNA. TRBV21-1 is given as a pseudogene. The CDR3 spans 17 residues. The CDR3 sequence is CASSKRQGGTGYEKLFF. Here the CDR3 DNA reads TGTGCCAGCAGCAAACGTCAGGGAGGGACAGGGTATGAAAAACTGTTTTTT.

V is TRBV28 and J is TRBJ2-7, with 9 bases lining up with TRBD1. V lost 5 bases to trimming and J lost 6 bases; unmatched junction nucleotides: 11. This CDR3 comprises 15 residues. From germline, CDR1 is MDHEN and CDR2 SYDVKM. CDR3 region: CASSGWGTGFREQYF. The CDR3 bases are TGTGCCAGCAGTGGATGGGGGACAGGGTTCCGCGAGCAGTACTTC.

The gene calls are TRBV5-1 and TRBJ2-3, with D perhaps matching TRBD1 (6 bases). Trimming shortened V by 4 bases and J by 3 bases, and 15 bases separated the two germline ends. Germline values: CDR1 SGHRS, CDR2 YFSETQ. CDR3 length: 15 amino acids. The CDR3 region is CASSPLQGLTDTQYF. The DNA of the CDR3 is TGCGCCAGCAGCCCACTGCAGGGGTTAACAGATACGCAGTATTTT.

This clone was counted only a few times. The chain recombines TRBV4-3 with TRBJ2-7; 9 bases agree with TRBD1. CDR1 and CDR2 from the germline V gene are LGHNA and YSLEER. With V trimmed by 4 bases and J by 1 base, 2 bases remained unmatched. This CDR3 is built from 14 residues. The CDR3 DNA reads as TGCGCCAGCAGCCCCGACAGGGGGTCCTACGAGCAGTACTTC. Residues: CASSPDRGSYEQYF.

This chain joins TRBV29-1 and TRBJ2-2; 8 bases fit TRBD1. The CDR3 length is 13 residues. Germline lookup yields CDR1 SQVTM and CDR2 ANQGSEA. V shed 5 bases and J 6 bases; nucleotides not matched to a gene: 5. Here the CDR3 DNA reads TGCAGCGTTATAGGACAGGGCGCCGGGGAGCTGTTTTTT. Amino acid sequence: CSVIGQGAGELFF.

The CDR3 loop reads CASSLGGEVFNSPLHF. DNA of the CDR3: TGTGCCAGCAGCTTGGGGGGGGAGGTGTTTAATTCACCCCTCCACTTT. The chain joins TRBV13 to TRBJ1-6; D possibly corresponds to TRBD1 (5 bases). V was shortened by 3 bases and J by 6 bases, with 15 bases between the two germline ends. The germline V gene has CDR1 PRHDT and CDR2 FYEKMQ (reference sequence). CDR3 length: 16 amino acids.

Here the CDR3 DNA reads TGTGCCAGCAGCTTAGAAGAACAGGTCTCCTACGAGCAGTACTTC. This sequence encodes CASSLEEQVSYEQYF. V and J are TRBV7-2 and TRBJ2-7, with D perhaps TRBD1 (5 bases). With 1 base removed from V and 0 bases from J, the gap between germline ends came to 10 bases. The CDR3 sequence is 15 residues long. CDR1 and CDR2 (germline): SGHTA, FQGNSA.

The chain's CDR3 is CAISANRAGGYTF. The CDR3 DNA sequence: TGTGCCATCAGTGCTAACAGGGCCGGTGGCTACACCTTC. The rearrangement joins TRBV10-3 to TRBJ1-2; a possible D gene is TRBD1 (6 bases). The V and J ends lost 4 bases and 7 bases respectively, with 13 bases between them. This CDR3 is built from 13 residues. Germline lookup yields CDR1 ENHRY and CDR2 SYGVKD.

The chain links TRBV5-4 to TRBJ1-6; 7 bases match TRBD1. Germline assignment: CDR1 SGHNT and CDR2 YYREEE (reference sequence). CDR3 size: 15 residues. V lost 1 base to trimming and J lost 7 bases; unmatched junction nucleotides: 5. CDR3 DNA: TGTGCCAGCAGCTTGCCACAGGGGACAAATTCACCCCTCCACTTT. This codes for CASSLPQGTNSPLHF.